A selection of T cell receptor beta chains follows, all from one sample in a study of blood T cell repertoires in COVID-19. Sequenced by immunoSEQ multiplex PCR; TCRdb stores in-frame clones only, minus some. Of about 240,000 clones detected, roughly four fifths appear once; the ten largest clones hold roughly 1.9%. Sequenced sample: peripheral blood. All receptors derive from a man aged 25-45 years who had recovered from COVID-19. The CDR3 runs from the conserved cysteine through the conserved F or W.

v_gene	CDR3aa
TRBV6-4	CASRREAGGTYNEQFF
TRBV6-2/TRBV6-3	CASSKGARTGELFF
TRBV28	CASSTAFRGLNTGELFF
TRBV9	CASSVGPGLGETQYF
TRBV29-1	CSGGGTYGYTF
TRBV5-6	CASSFPGHPYEQYF
TRBV3-1/TRBV3-2	CASSPSPGEYGYTF
TRBV11-1	CASSFISGGATGELFF
TRBV2	CASRKTVSGNTIYF
TRBV14	CASSQVVSDSRREQYF